The 4 T cell receptor beta chains given below trace back to one sample, sequenced in a study of blood T cell repertoires in COVID-19. The repertoire was sequenced with immunoSEQ multiplex PCR; TCRdb's copy has only in-frame clones and lacks some. The sample records approximately 250,000 clones, less than 85% being singletons. Sequencing used peripheral blood. These receptors came from a man aged 55 to 70 who had recovered from COVID-19.

This rearrangement joins TRBV19 to TRBJ2-3, with no clear D. V lost 3 bases to trimming and J lost 1 base, with 8 bases between them. Germline CDR1 is LNHDA and CDR2 is SQIVND (reference sequence). There are 14 residues in the CDR3. The CDR3 region has the DNA TGTGCCAGTAGTATTTACTCGGGCACAGATACGCAGTATTTT. Translation gives CASSIYSGTDTQYF.

The V and J genes are TRBV5-1 and TRBJ2-1; 8 bases align to TRBD2. CDR3 length: 15 amino acids. Losses at the gene ends were 4 bases for V and 2 bases for J; bases not matched to a gene: 5. Germline assignment: CDR1 SGHRS and CDR2 YFSETQ. The CDR3 DNA sequence: TGCGCCAGCAGCAGGGCGGGAGGAACCTACAATGAGCAGTTCTTC. It yields the protein CASSRAGGTYNEQFF.

This clone has a single count. This rearrangement joins TRBV18 to TRBJ2-1; D is undetermined. Trimming left V 1 base short and J 9 bases short, with 10 bases between. Germline CDR1 reads KGHSH; CDR2 reads LQKENI. The CDR3 is made up of 13 amino acids. CDR3 in amino acids: CASSPRAASEQFF. The CDR3 DNA reads TGTGCCAGCTCACCACGTGCCGCCAGTGAGCAGTTCTTC.

The rearrangement joins TRBV11-2 to TRBJ2-2; 9 bases fit TRBD1. The germline gives CDR1 SGHAT, CDR2 FQNNGV. The CDR3 length is 15 residues. Trimming removed 2 bases from V and 7 bases from J; junction bases left unmatched: 5. The CDR3 sequence: CASSLYRGPGGELFF. The CDR3, as DNA: TGTGCCAGCAGCTTATACAGGGGGCCGGGCGGGGAGCTGTTTTTT.